This T cell receptor (beta chain) was found in a study of shared clonotypes between healthy human individuals. Original processing notes: From ImmunoSEQ came sequences covering only the junction and carrying no quality scores, so filtering differed. Method: immunoSEQ multiplex PCR; TCRdb's copy keeps in-frame clones and lacks some. Clone size and V and J calls were adopted from that table, with D and trimming inferred from the DNA. The table shows around 2,000,000 clones, with 85% to 95% occurring only once. Study-wide points: Relative to clonotypes present in all four donors, those not shared had lower generation probabilities.

Comment on this clone: No antigen is known for it.

Between the trimmed V and J ends, which lost 0 bases and 1 base, there was a span of 17 bases. This CDR3 contains 19 residues. The germline V gene has CDR1 SGHRS and CDR2 YFSETQ. CD45RO-negative, CCR7-positively selected cells formed the naive CD8 fraction, excluding terminally differentiated effector memory CD45RA+ cells. The sequence was collected from a young man in good health. The sample taken for sequencing was naive CD8+ T cells sorted from blood. The chain combines TRBV5-1 with TRBJ2-6; TRBD2 might be the D (5 bases). The CDR3, as DNA: TGCGCCAGCAGCTTGGTCCGGCTAGCCCAAATTTCTGGGGCCAACGTCCTGACTTTC. This sequence encodes CASSLVRLAQISGANVLTF.